These T cell receptor beta chains were read from a single sample in a study of blood T cell repertoires in COVID-19. Generated by immunoSEQ multiplex PCR, the TCRdb table keeps only in-frame clones and is missing some. The table has a few hundred thousand clones, 70% to 90% seen once. The sample taken for sequencing was PBMCs or T cells enriched from blood (not recorded which). These receptors were collected from a middle-aged woman who had recovered from COVID-19. Each CDR3 is given with its conserved first and last residue. Fields, in order: clone size, J gene, D gene, CDR3 length, V gene, CDR3 protein, CDR3 DNA. A D gene is named only where the DNA matches it firmly. Size tells how often a clone was seen (once, few, many) or the class of an expanded clone, and some rows leave it out.

- | TRBJ2-4 | - | 14 | TRBV7-2 | CASSPSGWGDIQYF | TGTGCCAGCAGCCCCTCAGGGTGGGGGGACATTCAGTACTTC
- | TRBJ2-5 | TRBD2 | 13 | TRBV27 | CASSWGLVGTQYF | TGTGCCAGCAGTTGGGGACTAGTTGGGACCCAGTACTTC
- | TRBJ2-4 | - | 15 | TRBV7-2 | CASSLASGGRNIQYF | TGTGCCAGCAGCTTAGCAAGCGGAGGGCGGAACATTCAGTACTTC
few | TRBJ2-7 | TRBD2 | 16 | TRBV7-9 | CASSQLAGGDGSEQYF | TGTGCCAGCAGCCAACTAGCGGGAGGAGATGGTTCGGAGCAGTACTTC
- | TRBJ2-7 | - | 16 | TRBV5-1 | CASSPVRGGGLYEQYF | TGCGCCAGCAGCCCCGTTAGGGGCGGGGGCCTCTACGAGCAGTACTTC
- | TRBJ2-2 | TRBD2 | 18 | TRBV4-3 | CASSQSIAGGPNTGELFF | TGCGCCAGCAGCCAATCGATAGCGGGGGGGCCTAACACCGGGGAGCTGTTTTTT
- | TRBJ2-6 | TRBD2 | 15 | TRBV19 | CASSPREAGANVLTF | TGTGCCAGTAGCCCCCGGGAGGCTGGGGCCAACGTCCTGACTTTC
- | TRBJ2-7 | TRBD1 | 15 | TRBV9 | CASSVDGRGSYEQYF | TGTGCCAGCAGCGTAGACGGCAGGGGGTCCTACGAGCAGTACTTC
- | TRBJ1-2 | - | 15 | TRBV4-3 | CASSQDRGPYYGYTF | TGCGCCAGCAGCCAAGACAGGGGACCCTACTATGGCTACACCTTC
- | TRBJ1-1 | TRBD1 | 12 | TRBV7-9 | CASTQQGTEAFF | TGTGCCAGCACCCAACAGGGGACTGAAGCTTTCTTT
- | TRBJ1-1 | - | 15 | TRBV11-3 | CASSPIPTGNTEAFF | TGTGCCAGCAGCCCCATCCCGACAGGGAACACTGAAGCTTTCTTT
- | TRBJ1-2 | - | 13 | TRBV5-1 | CASSLQANYGYTF | TGCGCCAGCAGCTTACAGGCGAACTATGGCTACACCTTC
- | TRBJ2-1 | - | 13 | TRBV6-5 | CASSYSTRNEQFF | TGTGCCAGCAGTTACTCGACTAGAAATGAGCAGTTCTTC
- | TRBJ2-3 | - | 14 | TRBV18 | CASSPSTVGDTQYF | TGTGCCAGCTCACCATCGACAGTGGGAGATACGCAGTATTTT